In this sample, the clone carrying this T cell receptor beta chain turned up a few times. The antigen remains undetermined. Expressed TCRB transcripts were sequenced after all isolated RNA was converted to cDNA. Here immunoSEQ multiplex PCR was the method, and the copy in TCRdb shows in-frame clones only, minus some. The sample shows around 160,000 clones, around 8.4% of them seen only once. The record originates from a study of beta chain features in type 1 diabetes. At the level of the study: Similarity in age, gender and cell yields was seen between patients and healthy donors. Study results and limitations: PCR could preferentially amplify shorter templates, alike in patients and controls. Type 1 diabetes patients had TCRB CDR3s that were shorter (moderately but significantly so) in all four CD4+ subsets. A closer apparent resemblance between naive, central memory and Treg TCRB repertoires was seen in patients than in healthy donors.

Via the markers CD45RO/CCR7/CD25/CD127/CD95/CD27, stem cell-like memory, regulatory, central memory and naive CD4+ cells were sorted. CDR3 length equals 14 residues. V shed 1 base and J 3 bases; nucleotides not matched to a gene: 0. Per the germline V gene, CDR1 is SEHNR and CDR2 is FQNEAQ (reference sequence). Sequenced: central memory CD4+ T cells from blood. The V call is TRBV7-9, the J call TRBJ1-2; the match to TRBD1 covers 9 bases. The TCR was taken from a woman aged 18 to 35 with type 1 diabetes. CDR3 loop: CASSLGTGDYGYTF. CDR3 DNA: TGTGCCAGCAGCTTAGGGACAGGGGACTATGGCTACACCTTC.